Listed here are 10 T cell receptor beta chains from one sample, sequenced in a study of cytomegalovirus exposure and HLA in healthy donors (dated by TCRdb to about 2017). The library relied on the immunoSEQ multiplex PCR assay. For the multiplex PCR, a mixture combining 60 forward primers for TCR Vbeta segments and 13 reverse primers for TCR Jbeta segments was used. The immuneACCESS repertoire file appears here via TCRdb, limited to in-frame rearrangements. These files lack a portion of the clones; in checked studies, under half of the deficit traces to unresolved V genes, and the cause of the others is not known. Present in this sample are about 130,000 clones, roughly 78% of which were seen just once. 1% of the sample belongs to the ten largest clones. Sequenced input: PBMCs. The receptors stem from a man aged 40-49 years in good health and CMV-seronegative.

The chain has TRBV9 and TRBJ2-1; tentative D call: TRBD1 (6 bases). The germline V gene has CDR1 SGDLS and CDR2 YYNGEE. The CDR3 is 13 residues long. The ends were cut back, 5 bases at V and 7 bases at J, with 13 bases in the middle. Written as DNA, the CDR3 is TGTGCCAGCAGGGGGGCCTGGGGGAATGAGCAGTTCTTC. Its translation is CASRGAWGNEQFF. The entire variable domain, with the rest obtained from reference TRBV9 and TRBJ2-1, is as follows: DSGVTQTPKHLITATGQRVTLRCSPRSGDLSVYWYQQSLDQGLQFLIQYYNGEERAKGNILERFSAQQFPDLHSELNLSSLELGDSALYFCASRGAWGNEQFFGPGTRLTVL.

The count of this clone is one. The chain recombines TRBV19 with TRBJ2-7; D may be TRBD1 (6 bases). Trimming shortened V by 6 bases and J by 2 bases, and 14 bases separated the two germline ends. The CDR3 is 14 amino acids. The V gene's germline CDR1 is LNHDA and CDR2 SQIVND (reference sequence). The CDR3 DNA reads as TGTGCCAGTAGCCAGAGACAGGCGGCCTACGAGCAGTACTTC. Translated: CASSQRQAAYEQYF.

The chain joins TRBV10-3 to TRBJ2-2; 8 bases agree with TRBD1. The CDR3 length is 15 residues. V trimming: 6 bases; J trimming: 1 base; junction bases outside the gene matches: 4. The germline V gene encodes CDR1 ENHRY and CDR2 SYGVKD. CDR3 region: CAISNRGLNTGELFF. CDR3 sequence (DNA): TGTGCCATCAGCAACAGGGGGTTGAACACCGGGGAGCTGTTTTTT.

CDR3 sequence: CASSARDSNEKLFF. The CDR3 DNA is TGTGCCAGCAGTGCCCGGGACAGTAATGAAAAACTGTTTTTT. The chain recombines TRBV27 with TRBJ1-4; 7 nucleotides align to TRBD1. The junction had 4 bases not matched to a gene; V was cut back by 5 bases and J by 4 bases. Germline V gene lookup returns CDR1 MNHEY and CDR2 SMNVEV (reference sequence). The CDR3 has 14 residues.

This clone was picked up a small number of times. V usage is TRBV19 and J usage is TRBJ1-1, with TRBD1 matching over 7 bases. CDR1 LNHDA and CDR2 SQIVND come from the germline V gene (reference sequence). With 5 bases clipped from V and 5 bases from J, the junction kept 5 bases outside the gene matches. This CDR3 is built from 13 residues. The CDR3 loop is CASSEQGLTEAFF. The DNA for the CDR3 is TGTGCCAGTAGTGAACAGGGGCTTACTGAAGCTTTCTTT.

This chain joins TRBV27 and TRBJ1-5; D gene uncertain. Trimming took 3 bases from V and 1 from J, leaving 7 bases between them. The CDR3 consists of 14 residues. Germline CDR1 MNHEY, CDR2 SMNVEV (reference sequence). CDR3 residues: CASSFGQSNQPQHF. The CDR3 DNA sequence: TGTGCCAGCAGTTTTGGGCAGAGCAATCAGCCCCAGCATTTT.

The chain employs TRBV5-1 and TRBJ2-3; D is possibly TRBD2 (6 bases). The CDR3 length is 18 residues. Germline V lookup: CDR1 SGHRS, CDR2 YFSETQ. Trimming stripped 2 bases from V and 4 bases from J, with 23 bases between. The CDR3 is CASSFFRDSERRPDTQYF. CDR3 DNA sequence: TGCGCCAGCAGCTTCTTCCGGGACTCCGAGCGCCGCCCAGATACGCAGTATTTT.

This rearrangement joins TRBV12-5 to TRBJ2-1; 7 bases fit TRBD2. The CDR3 is 14 amino acids. J lost 1 base, V lost 6 bases, and 3 bases had no gene match. Germline V gene data show CDR1 as LGHNT and CDR2 as FRNRAP. This CDR3 is CASGLGGSYNEQFF. In DNA form, the CDR3 reads TGTGCTAGTGGGCTCGGGGGGTCCTACAATGAGCAGTTCTTC. The whole variable domain, filled in from reference TRBV12-5 and TRBJ2-1, reads DARVTQTPRHKVTEMGQEVTMRCQPILGHNTVFWYRQTMMQGLELLAYFRNRAPLDDSGMPKDRFSAEMPDATLATLKIQPSEPRDSAVYFCASGLGGSYNEQFFGPGTRLTVL.

This clone came up a few times. This chain uses TRBV11-3 with TRBJ1-2, with no clear D. The CDR3 is made up of 14 amino acids. CDR1 and CDR2 from the germline V gene are SGHNT and YENEEA. The V end lost 11 bases, the J end lost 5 bases, and 21 bases lay between the germline ends. The DNA of the CDR3 is TGTGCCCCCCCCGAGGAAAGAAGACTTTATGGCTACACCTTC. Translating it yields CAPPEERRLYGYTF.

This chain links TRBV7-6 with TRBJ2-3; 12 bases are shared with TRBD2. Trimming removed 4 bases from V and 2 bases from J; junction bases left unmatched: 10. This CDR3 is built from 18 residues. In germline, CDR1 is SGHVS, CDR2 FNYEAQ. In nucleotides, the CDR3 is TGTGCCAGCAGCTCGAAGAGTAGGACTAGCGGGAACACAGATACGCAGTATTTT. This sequence encodes CASSSKSRTSGNTDTQYF.